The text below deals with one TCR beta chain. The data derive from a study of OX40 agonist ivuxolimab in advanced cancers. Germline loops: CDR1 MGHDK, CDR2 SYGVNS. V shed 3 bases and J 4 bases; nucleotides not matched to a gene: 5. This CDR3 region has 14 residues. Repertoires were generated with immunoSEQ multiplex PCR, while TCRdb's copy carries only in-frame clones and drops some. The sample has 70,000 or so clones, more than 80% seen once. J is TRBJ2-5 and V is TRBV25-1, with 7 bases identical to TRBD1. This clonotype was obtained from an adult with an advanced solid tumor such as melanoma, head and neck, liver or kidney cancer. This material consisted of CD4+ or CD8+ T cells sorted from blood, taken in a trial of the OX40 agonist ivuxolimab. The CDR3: CASSDVRQGETQYF. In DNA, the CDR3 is TGTGCCAGCAGTGATGTCAGACAGGGAGAGACCCAGTACTTC.